The 27 T cell receptor beta chains below were found in one sample sequenced in a study of beta chain features in type 1 diabetes. Their specific antigens are unknown. Overall study findings and caveats: In all four CD4+ subsets, TCRB CDR3 length was significantly, moderately reduced in type 1 diabetes.

Expressed TCRB transcripts were sequenced after all isolated RNA was converted to cDNA. Here immunoSEQ multiplex PCR was the method, and the copy in TCRdb shows in-frame clones only, minus some. This sample carries 250,000 to 350,000 clones, 14% of them seen once, and the ten largest clones take less than 0.02%. Sequencing was done on a sample of naive CD4+ T cells from blood. The receptors derive from a man aged 30-40 years with type 1 diabetes.

A few counts support this clone. This chain links TRBV9 with TRBJ2-1, with D tentatively TRBD2 (6 bases). Between the trimmed V and J ends, which lost 4 bases and 6 bases, there was a span of 20 bases. Germline CDR1 and CDR2: SGDLS and YYNGEE. CDR3 length: 16 residues. CDR3 coding DNA: TGTGCCAGCAGCACCCAGACGGGACTCCTCCCCAATGAGCAGTTCTTC. Translated: CASSTQTGLLPNEQFF.

This chain uses TRBV7-9 with TRBJ1-2; possible D gene TRBD1, 5 bases. The V end was cut by 5 bases, the J end by 7 bases, with 17 bases between. CDR1 SEHNR and CDR2 FQNEAQ come from the germline V gene (reference sequence). The CDR3 runs 14 residues. The CDR3 DNA reads TGTGCCAGCAGCCAGGGTCGGGGGGAAACTGGCTACACCTTC. This encodes CASSQGRGETGYTF.

The V call is TRBV30, the J call TRBJ1-1, with TRBD1 as a possible D gene (5 bases). This CDR3 has 11 amino acids. The germline CDR1 and CDR2 sequences are GTSNPN and SVGIG (reference sequence). Trimming took 4 bases from V and 4 from J, leaving 7 bases between them. In nucleotides, the CDR3 is TGTGCCTGGATACAGGCCACTGAAGCTTTCTTT. Translating gives CAWIQATEAFF.

In this sample, this clone turned up a few times. The chain carries TRBV7-9 and TRBJ1-4; D not resolved. The CDR3 contains 15 residues. Germline lookup yields CDR1 SEHNR and CDR2 FQNEAQ (reference sequence). Trimming removed 2 bases from V and 7 bases from J, with 14 bases in between. CDR3 protein: CASSLYPEGSEKLFF. The CDR3 DNA is TGTGCCAGCAGCTTATATCCGGAGGGAAGTGAAAAACTGTTTTTT.

V is TRBV2 and J is TRBJ2-7, with 8 bases identical to TRBD1. Germline lookup yields CDR1 SNHLY and CDR2 FYNNEI. Trimming at V came to 4 bases and at J to 9 bases, leaving 5 bases not matched to a gene. This CDR3 comprises 12 residues. Written as DNA, the CDR3 is TGTGCCAGCAGTGCGGACAGGGACGCGCAGTACTTC. Translated: CASSADRDAQYF.

This clone was detected only a few times. This chain links TRBV25-1 with TRBJ2-1, with 9 positions matching TRBD2. Per germline, CDR1 MGHDK and CDR2 SYGVNS. J was trimmed by 0 bases and V by 6 bases; bases with no gene match: 6. The length of the CDR3 is 16 residues. CDR3 protein: CASSLGLANSYNEQFF. CDR3 coding DNA: TGTGCCAGCAGCTTAGGACTAGCGAACTCCTACAATGAGCAGTTCTTC.

This clone was seen a handful of times. This sequence joins TRBV28 and TRBJ2-5; 12 nucleotides agree with TRBD2. Losses at the gene ends were 7 bases for V and 4 bases for J; bases not matched to a gene: 7. This CDR3 has 15 amino acids. Per germline, CDR1 MDHEN and CDR2 SYDVKM. The CDR3 DNA sequence: TGTGCCAGCAAACTAGCGGGAGGTGGGAGAGAGACCCAGTACTTC. The encoded protein is CASKLAGGGRETQYF. Drawing the rest from reference TRBV28 and TRBJ2-5, the complete variable domain is DVKVTQSSRYLVKRTGEKVFLECVQDMDHENMFWYRQDPGLGLRLIYFSYDVKMKEKGDIPEGYSVSREKKERFSLILESASTNQTSMYLCASKLAGGGRETQYFGPGTRLLVL.

This clone appeared a few times. This chain joins TRBV4-2 and TRBJ1-1; D remains unclear. V gave up 4 bases and J gave up 1 base, with 13 bases separating them. The CDR3 has 15 residues. The germline V gene has CDR1 LGHNA and CDR2 YNFKEQ. The CDR3 loop is CASSLLELPNTEAFF. CDR3 coding DNA: TGTGCCAGCAGCCTACTCGAGCTACCGAACACTGAAGCTTTCTTT.

The J gene is TRBJ2-5, the V gene TRBV7-2, with 8 nucleotides matching TRBD2. Germline CDR1 SGHTA, CDR2 FQGNSA. Trimming removed 4 bases from V and 1 base from J; junction bases left unmatched: 2. The CDR3 loop spans 14 amino acids. The chain's CDR3 is CASSYSGAQETQYF. CDR3 DNA: TGTGCCAGCAGCTATAGCGGGGCCCAAGAGACCCAGTACTTC.

The chain recombines TRBV10-3 with TRBJ1-1; a weak D match, TRBD1 (6 bases). The ends were cut back, 0 bases at V and 1 base at J, with 9 bases in the middle. Germline V gene sequence: CDR1 ENHRY, CDR2 SYGVKD. The CDR3 totals 15 residues. The DNA of the CDR3 is TGTGCCATCAGTGAGTCGGGGGGGCCGAACACTGAAGCTTTCTTT. It translates to CAISESGGPNTEAFF.

The gene calls are TRBV6-6 and TRBJ2-7; 8 bases match TRBD1. Germline V lookup: CDR1 MNHNY, CDR2 SVGAGI (reference sequence). With 5 bases clipped from V and 0 bases from J, the junction kept 6 bases outside the gene matches. The CDR3 is made up of 15 amino acids. The CDR3 sequence is CASSADRESSYEQYF. DNA for the CDR3: TGTGCCAGCAGTGCGGACAGGGAAAGCTCCTACGAGCAGTACTTC.

V gene TRBV27 combines with J gene TRBJ1-1, with D possibly TRBD1 on 6 matching bases. The CDR3 is 15 residues long. Trimming removed 3 bases from V and 4 bases from J, with 15 bases in between. CDR1 and CDR2 (germline): MNHEY, SMNVEV (reference sequence). CDR3 nucleotide sequence: TGTGCCAGCAGTTTCCCCGACAGGTCCATCACTGAAGCTTTCTTT. It is translated as CASSFPDRSITEAFF.

This clone was counted between two and nine times. The chain is built from TRBV2 and TRBJ2-1; the D gene is possibly TRBD2 (5 bases). The CDR3 has 15 residues. CDR1 SNHLY and CDR2 FYNNEI come from the germline V gene. V shed 4 bases and J shed 4 bases, with 14 bases lying between them. CDR3 loop: CASSGSGRLYNEQFF. Written as DNA, the CDR3 is TGTGCCAGCAGTGGCAGCGGTAGATTGTACAATGAGCAGTTCTTC.

The chain links TRBV5-1 to TRBJ1-5, with TRBD1 matching over 7 bases. Germline lookup yields CDR1 SGHRS and CDR2 YFSETQ. J was trimmed by 4 bases and V by 4 bases; bases with no gene match: 5. CDR3 length: 14 amino acids. The CDR3 sequence is CASSPGQTNQPQHF. The CDR3 bases are TGCGCCAGCAGCCCGGGACAGACTAATCAGCCCCAGCATTTT. The full variable domain, in which reference TRBV5-1 and TRBJ1-5 provide the parts outside the CDR3, is KAGVTQTPRYLIKTRGQQVTLSCSPISGHRSVSWYQQTPGQGLQFLFEYFSETQRNKGNFPGRFSGRQFSNSRSEMNVSTLELGDSALYLCASSPGQTNQPQHFGDGTRLSIL.

The chain combines TRBV2 with TRBJ2-5; D is ambiguous. V lost 2 bases and J 4 bases, leaving 11 bases between the germline ends. The V gene's germline CDR1 is SNHLY and CDR2 FYNNEI. This CDR3 contains 14 residues. The CDR3 coding sequence is TGTGCCAGCAGTGAACGCGGCGGCCGAGAGACCCAGTACTTC. It translates to CASSERGGRETQYF.

This clone was seen only a few times. This same CDR3 is encoded by further DNA sequences in the sample. The chain couples TRBV2 to TRBJ1-1, with TRBD1 identical over 7 bases. Germline V gene sequence: CDR1 SNHLY, CDR2 FYNNEI. CDR3 size: 13 residues. The junction had 3 bases not matched to a gene; V was cut back by 6 bases and J by 2 bases. CDR3 in DNA: TGTGCCAGCAGCGGGACAGTCAACACTGAAGCTTTCTTT. Translation gives CASSGTVNTEAFF.

The rearrangement links TRBV5-8 to TRBJ1-4; D uncertain. Germline values: CDR1 SGHTS, CDR2 YDEGEE. This CDR3 spans 17 amino acids. The V end lost 1 base, the J end lost 4 bases, and 17 bases lay between the germline ends. The CDR3 here is CASSLPLLRLGNEKLFF. Here the CDR3 DNA reads TGTGCCAGCAGCTTGCCCCTTCTCCGCCTAGGTAATGAAAAACTGTTTTTT.

Only a few counts were recorded for this clone. CDR3 amino acids: CASSVRDRADTQYF. The CDR3 DNA sequence: TGTGCCAGCAGCGTTAGAGATCGGGCAGATACGCAGTATTTT. The chain uses TRBV9 and TRBJ2-3, with unresolved D. Trimming pared 2 bases from V and 4 bases from J, leaving 11 bases between. Germline V lookup: CDR1 SGDLS, CDR2 YYNGEE. The CDR3 extends over 14 amino acids.

CDR3 sequence: CASSSADQPQHF. The CDR3 coding sequence is TGTGCCAGCAGTTCGGCGGATCAGCCCCAGCATTTT. The rearrangement links TRBV27 to TRBJ1-5, with D unclear. Germline lookup yields CDR1 MNHEY and CDR2 SMNVEV (reference sequence). V was trimmed by 4 bases and J by 5 bases, leaving 6 bases between them. This CDR3 region has 12 residues.

The genes are TRBV5-1 and TRBJ1-4; no firm D call. Germline CDR1 and CDR2: SGHRS and YFSETQ. The V end was cut by 4 bases, the J end by 5 bases, with 12 bases between. The length of the CDR3 is 14 residues. Here the CDR3 DNA reads TGCGCCAGCAGCGGAGGACCGGAAAATGAAAAACTGTTTTTT. Residues: CASSGGPENEKLFF.

The chain uses TRBV29-1 and TRBJ2-7; 9 bases are shared with TRBD1. Germline V gene lookup returns CDR1 SQVTM and CDR2 ANQGSEA. The CDR3 consists of 12 residues. J gave up 5 bases and V 7 bases, and 6 bases lay outside the gene matches. Written as DNA, the CDR3 is TGCAGCGGACAGGGGGTTAGGAACGAGCAGTACTTC. It encodes CSGQGVRNEQYF.

The CDR3 sequence: CASSPGLATDEQYF. In DNA, the CDR3 is TGTGCCAGCAGCCCGGGACTGGCGACGGACGAGCAGTACTTC. This chain uses TRBV7-8 with TRBJ2-7; TRBD2 might be the D (6 bases). V gave up 5 bases and J gave up 5 bases, with 16 bases separating them. This CDR3 spans 14 amino acids. The V gene's germline CDR1 is SGHVS and CDR2 FQNEAQ. Variable domain in full (rest from reference TRBV7-8 and TRBJ2-7): GAGVSQSPRYKVAKRGQDVALRCDPISGHVSLFWYQQALGQGPEFLTYFQNEAQLDKSGLPSDRFFAERPEGSVSTLKIQRTQQEDSAVYLCASSPGLATDEQYFGPGTRLTVT.

CDR3 bases: TGCGCCAGCAGCCAAGGGAGGGCTAGCGGGTCCTACGAGCAGTACTTC. The encoded protein is CASSQGRASGSYEQYF. This chain joins TRBV4-1 and TRBJ2-7; 8 nucleotides line up with TRBD2. The length of the CDR3 is 16 residues. In germline, CDR1 is MGHRA, CDR2 YSYEKL. Losses at the gene ends were 1 base for V and 1 base for J; bases not matched to a gene: 6.

The gene calls are TRBV9 and TRBJ2-5, with 7 bases identical to TRBD1. Germline trimming cut 4 bases from V and 4 bases from J; bases unmatched to any gene: 7. Germline V lookup: CDR1 SGDLS, CDR2 YYNGEE. The CDR3 is 14 residues long. CDR3 DNA sequence: TGTGCCAGCAGCCCACGACAGGGTAGAGAGACCCAGTACTTC. Residues: CASSPRQGRETQYF. The full variable domain, with the rest looked up from reference TRBV9 and TRBJ2-5, is DSGVTQTPKHLITATGQRVTLRCSPRSGDLSVYWYQQSLDQGLQFLIQYYNGEERAKGNILERFSAQQFPDLHSELNLSSLELGDSALYFCASSPRQGRETQYFGPGTRLLVL.

The rearrangement joins TRBV29-1 to TRBJ2-2, with TRBD2 matching over 11 bases. This CDR3 region has 15 residues. Germline CDR1 is SQVTM and CDR2 is ANQGSEA. Trimming cost V 3 bases and J 8 bases; bases outside gene matches: 8. DNA of the CDR3: TGCAGCGTTGATAGGCTAGCGGGAGGAACGGGGGAGCTGTTTTTT. Protein sequence: CSVDRLAGGTGELFF.

This clone turned up a few times. The chain combines TRBV7-9 with TRBJ2-1, with 9 positions matching TRBD2. Germline lookup yields CDR1 SEHNR and CDR2 FQNEAQ (reference sequence). The CDR3 runs to 17 residues. The V and J ends lost 4 bases and 4 bases, in that order; junction bases with no gene match: 11. The CDR3 reads CASSSKALAGKYNEQFF. As DNA, the CDR3 is TGTGCCAGCAGCTCAAAAGCTCTAGCGGGAAAATACAATGAGCAGTTCTTC.

This clone was detected only a few times. The chain employs TRBV19 and TRBJ2-7; 7 bases fit TRBD1. Losses at the gene ends were 4 bases for V and 7 bases for J; bases not matched to a gene: 10. The germline V gene encodes CDR1 LNHDA and CDR2 SQIVND (reference sequence). The CDR3 is 14 residues long. CDR3 in DNA: TGTGCCAGTAGTACCTGGGACAGTTTCGGAGAGCAGTACTTC. It is translated as CASSTWDSFGEQYF.